This TCR beta chain came from a study of CD8 T cells in Susac syndrome. Random-hexamer reverse transcription was applied to roughly 0.45 to 1 ug RNA. The authors amplified TCR beta CDR3 across 54 Vbeta and 13 Jbeta using immunoSEQ multiplex PCR. TCRdb processed the immunoSEQ multiplex PCR reads anew with MiXCR; each CDR3 protein has one entry. The table records some 180,000 distinct CDR3 sequences, about 95% of them present only once. The CDR3 sequence is 14 residues long. Trimming stripped 3 bases from V and 2 bases from J, with 11 bases between. CDR1 is SGHTA, CDR2 FQGNSA, per germline. This clonotype came up a few times. TEMRA cells were FACS-enriched, unlike CD8+ and CD4+ T cells, which were negatively isolated.

Source material: CD4+ T cells from PBMCs. The sequence was collected from a human donor in good health. The rearrangement joins TRBV7-2 to TRBJ2-7; TRBD1 or TRBD2 may be the D gene (5 bases each). The CDR3 spells CASSLGTAPYEQYF. The CDR3 coding sequence is TGTGCCAGCAGCTTGGGGACGGCCCCCTACGAGCAGTACTTC.